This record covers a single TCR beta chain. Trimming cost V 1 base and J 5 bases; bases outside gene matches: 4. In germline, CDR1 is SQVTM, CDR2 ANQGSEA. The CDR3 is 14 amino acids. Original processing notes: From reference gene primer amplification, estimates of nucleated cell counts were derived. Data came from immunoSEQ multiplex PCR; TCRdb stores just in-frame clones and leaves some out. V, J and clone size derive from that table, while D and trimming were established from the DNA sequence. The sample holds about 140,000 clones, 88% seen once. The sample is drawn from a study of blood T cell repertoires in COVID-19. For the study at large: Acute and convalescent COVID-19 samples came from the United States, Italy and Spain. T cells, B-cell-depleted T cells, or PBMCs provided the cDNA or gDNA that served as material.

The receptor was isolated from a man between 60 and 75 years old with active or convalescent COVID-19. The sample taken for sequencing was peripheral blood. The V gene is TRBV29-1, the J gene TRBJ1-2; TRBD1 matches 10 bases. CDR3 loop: CSVEVGGQGYGYTF. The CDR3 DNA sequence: TGCAGCGTTGAAGTGGGGGGACAGGGGTATGGCTACACCTTC.